This entry features one TCR beta chain sequence. What it binds is unknown. This record belongs to a study of T cell repertoires in cytomegalovirus infection. MiXCR was run by TCRdb on the reads, yielding one entry per CDR3 protein. The table includes about half a million distinct CDR3 sequences, 30% to 40% detected once. V lost 4 bases and J lost 7; bases outside the gene matches: 3. The CDR3 runs 13 residues. Germline lookup yields CDR1 LGHNA and CDR2 YSLEER. This sample comprised cultured PBMCs, obtained from culture after CMV antigen stimulation. The clonotype originates from a human donor in good health (CMV status not recorded). Some clones in this sample may be carry-over from other donors' samples. V is TRBV4-3 and J is TRBJ2-1; 8 bases agree with TRBD2. The CDR3 loop reads CASSPVAGNEQFF. CDR3 DNA sequence: TGCGCCAGCAGCCCAGTAGCGGGGAATGAGCAGTTCTTC.